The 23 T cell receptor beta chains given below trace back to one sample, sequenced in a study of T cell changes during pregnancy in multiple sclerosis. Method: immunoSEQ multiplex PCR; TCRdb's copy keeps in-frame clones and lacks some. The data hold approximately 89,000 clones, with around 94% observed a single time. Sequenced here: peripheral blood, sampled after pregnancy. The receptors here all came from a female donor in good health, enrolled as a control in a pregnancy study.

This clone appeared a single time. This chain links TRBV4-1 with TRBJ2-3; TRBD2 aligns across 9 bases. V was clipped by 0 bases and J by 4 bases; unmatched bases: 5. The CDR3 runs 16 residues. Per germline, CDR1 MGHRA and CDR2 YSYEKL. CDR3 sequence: CASSQEGSGRADTQYF. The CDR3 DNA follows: TGCGCCAGCAGCCAAGAGGGTAGCGGGAGAGCAGATACGCAGTATTTT.

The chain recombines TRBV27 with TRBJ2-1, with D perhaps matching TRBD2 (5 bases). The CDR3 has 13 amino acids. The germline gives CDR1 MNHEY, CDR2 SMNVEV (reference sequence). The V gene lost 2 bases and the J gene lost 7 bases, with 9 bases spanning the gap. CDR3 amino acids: CASSLGERNEQFF. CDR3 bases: TGTGCCAGCAGTTTAGGCGAGCGGAATGAGCAGTTCTTC.

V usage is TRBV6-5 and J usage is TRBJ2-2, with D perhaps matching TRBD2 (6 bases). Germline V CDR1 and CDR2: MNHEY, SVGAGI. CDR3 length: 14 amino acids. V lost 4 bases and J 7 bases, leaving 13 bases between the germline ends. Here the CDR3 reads CASSWAGRFGELFF. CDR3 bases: TGTGCCAGCAGTTGGGCCGGGAGATTCGGGGAGCTGTTTTTT.

This chain's CDR3 is CASSDRGRNEQFF. The CDR3 DNA follows: TGTGCCAGCAGCGATCGGGGTAGGAATGAGCAGTTCTTC. V gene TRBV9 combines with J gene TRBJ2-1, with TRBD2 as a possible D gene (5 bases). Germline V lookup: CDR1 SGDLS, CDR2 YYNGEE. Trimming removed 3 bases at V and 7 bases at J, with 11 bases between. This CDR3 comprises 13 residues.

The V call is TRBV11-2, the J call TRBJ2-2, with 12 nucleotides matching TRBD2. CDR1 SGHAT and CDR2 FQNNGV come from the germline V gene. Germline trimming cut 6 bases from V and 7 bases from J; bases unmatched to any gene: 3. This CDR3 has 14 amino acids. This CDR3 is CASRGTSGFGELFF. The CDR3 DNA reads TGTGCCAGCAGAGGGACTAGCGGGTTCGGGGAGCTGTTTTTT.

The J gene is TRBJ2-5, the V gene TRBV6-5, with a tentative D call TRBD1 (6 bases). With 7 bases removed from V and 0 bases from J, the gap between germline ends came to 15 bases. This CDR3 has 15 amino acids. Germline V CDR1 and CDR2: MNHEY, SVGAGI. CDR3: CASNRGTKYQETQYF. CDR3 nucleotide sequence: TGTGCCAGCAATCGAGGGACAAAGTACCAAGAGACCCAGTACTTC.

CDR3 in DNA: TGTGCCAGCAGCCCGAGGGACATCCCAATACACGAGCAGTACTTC. This gives the protein CASSPRDIPIHEQYF. The J gene is TRBJ2-7, the V gene TRBV11-3, with a tentative D call TRBD1 (6 bases). The ends were cut back, 5 bases at V and 5 bases at J, with 19 bases in the middle. The CDR3 is 15 residues long. CDR1 SGHNT and CDR2 YENEEA come from the germline V gene. The full variable domain, completed using reference TRBV11-3 and TRBJ2-7, is EAGVVQSPRYKIIEKKQPVAFWCNPISGHNTLYWYLQNLGQGPELLIRYENEEAVDDSQLPKDRFSAERLKGVDSTLKIQPAELGDSAVYLCASSPRDIPIHEQYFGPGTRLTVT.

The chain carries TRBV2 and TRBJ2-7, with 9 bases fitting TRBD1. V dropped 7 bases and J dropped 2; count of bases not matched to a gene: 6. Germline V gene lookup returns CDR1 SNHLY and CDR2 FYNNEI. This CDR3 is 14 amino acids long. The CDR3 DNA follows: TGTGCCAGCATGCCTGGGACAGGGCCCTACGAGCAGTACTTC. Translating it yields CASMPGTGPYEQYF.

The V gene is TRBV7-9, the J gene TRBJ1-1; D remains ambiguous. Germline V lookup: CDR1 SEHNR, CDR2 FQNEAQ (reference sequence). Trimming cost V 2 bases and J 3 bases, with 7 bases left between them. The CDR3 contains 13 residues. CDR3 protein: CASSLQAHTEAFF. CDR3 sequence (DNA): TGTGCCAGCAGCTTACAAGCTCACACTGAAGCTTTCTTT.

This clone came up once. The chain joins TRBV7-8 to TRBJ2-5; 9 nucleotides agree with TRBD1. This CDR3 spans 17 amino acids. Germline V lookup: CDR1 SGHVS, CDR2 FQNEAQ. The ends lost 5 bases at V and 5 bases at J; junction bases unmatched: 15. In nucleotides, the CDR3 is TGTGCCAGCAGCAACCCGCTGACAGGGGGAGGGGGGGAGACCCAGTACTTC. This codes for CASSNPLTGGGGETQYF.

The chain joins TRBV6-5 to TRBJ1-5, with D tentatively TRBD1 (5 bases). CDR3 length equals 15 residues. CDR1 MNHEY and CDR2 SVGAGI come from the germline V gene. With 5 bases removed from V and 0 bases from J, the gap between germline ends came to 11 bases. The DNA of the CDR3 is TGTGCCAGCAGTCAGGGTTCACGTAGCAATCAGCCCCAGCATTTT. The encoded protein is CASSQGSRSNQPQHF.

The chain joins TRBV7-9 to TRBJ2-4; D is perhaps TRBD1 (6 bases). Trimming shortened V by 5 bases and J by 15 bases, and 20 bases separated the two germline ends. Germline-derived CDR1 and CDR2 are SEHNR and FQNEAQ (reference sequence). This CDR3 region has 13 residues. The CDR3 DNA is TGTGCCAGCAGCCTTGGGGGCACCGCATTAAGGTACTTC. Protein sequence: CASSLGGTALRYF.

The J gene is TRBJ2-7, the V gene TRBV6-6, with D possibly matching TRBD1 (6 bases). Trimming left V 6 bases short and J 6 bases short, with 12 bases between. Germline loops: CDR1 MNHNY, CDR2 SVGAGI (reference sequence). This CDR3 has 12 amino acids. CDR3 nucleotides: TGTGCCAGCAGCCTACAGGGCCGCGAGCAGTACTTC. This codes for CASSLQGREQYF.

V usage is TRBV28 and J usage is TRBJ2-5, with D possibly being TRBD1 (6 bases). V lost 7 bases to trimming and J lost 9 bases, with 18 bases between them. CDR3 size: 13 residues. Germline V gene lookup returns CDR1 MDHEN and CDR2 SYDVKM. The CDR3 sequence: CASKNAGAPAQYF. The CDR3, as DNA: TGTGCCAGCAAAAACGCAGGGGCTCCAGCCCAGTACTTC.

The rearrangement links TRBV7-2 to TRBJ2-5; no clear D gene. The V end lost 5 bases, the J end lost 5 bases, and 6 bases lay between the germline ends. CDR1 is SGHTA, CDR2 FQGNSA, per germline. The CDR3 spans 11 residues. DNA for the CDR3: TGTGCCAGCAGCCAGGTGGAGACCCAGTACTTC. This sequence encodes CASSQVETQYF.

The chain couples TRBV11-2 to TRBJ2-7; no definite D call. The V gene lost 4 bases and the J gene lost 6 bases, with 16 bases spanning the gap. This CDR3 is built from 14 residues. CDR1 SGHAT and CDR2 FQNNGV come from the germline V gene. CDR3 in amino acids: CASSSMLTKREQYF. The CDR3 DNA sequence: TGTGCCAGCAGCTCTATGTTAACTAAGCGCGAGCAGTACTTC.

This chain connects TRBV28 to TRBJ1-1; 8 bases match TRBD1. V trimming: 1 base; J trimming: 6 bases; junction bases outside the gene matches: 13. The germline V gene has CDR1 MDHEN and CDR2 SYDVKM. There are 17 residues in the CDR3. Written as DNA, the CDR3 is TGTGCCAGCAGTTTATTATTTCCGGCAGGGGGCTCAGCTGAAGCTTTCTTT. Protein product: CASSLLFPAGGSAEAFF.

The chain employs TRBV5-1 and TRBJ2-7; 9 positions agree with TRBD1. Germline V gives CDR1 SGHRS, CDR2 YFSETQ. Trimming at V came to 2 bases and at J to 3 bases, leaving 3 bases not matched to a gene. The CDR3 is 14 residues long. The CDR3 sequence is CASSFGTGYYEQYF. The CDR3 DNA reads TGCGCCAGCAGCTTCGGGACAGGGTACTACGAGCAGTACTTC.

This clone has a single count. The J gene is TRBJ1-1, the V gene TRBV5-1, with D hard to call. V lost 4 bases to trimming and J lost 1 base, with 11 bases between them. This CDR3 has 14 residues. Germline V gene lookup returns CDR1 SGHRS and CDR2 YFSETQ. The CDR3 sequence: CASSRGVSNTEAFF. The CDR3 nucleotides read TGCGCCAGCAGCCGAGGAGTGTCGAACACTGAAGCTTTCTTT.

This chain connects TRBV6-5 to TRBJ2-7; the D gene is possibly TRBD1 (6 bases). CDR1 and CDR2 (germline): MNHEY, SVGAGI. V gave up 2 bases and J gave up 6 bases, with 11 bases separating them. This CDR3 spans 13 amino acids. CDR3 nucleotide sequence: TGTGCCAGCAGTTACAACAGGGAGAGCGAGCAGTACTTC. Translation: CASSYNRESEQYF.

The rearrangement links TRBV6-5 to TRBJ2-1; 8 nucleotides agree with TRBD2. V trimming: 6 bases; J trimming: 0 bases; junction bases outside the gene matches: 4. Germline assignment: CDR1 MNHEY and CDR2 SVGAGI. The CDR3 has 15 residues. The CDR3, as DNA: TGTGCCAGCAGCTCCGGGACTAGCTCCTACAATGAGCAGTTCTTC. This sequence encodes CASSSGTSSYNEQFF.

Here the CDR3 DNA reads TGTGCCATCAGTGAGTCGGTCAGGGGAAATAATGAAAAACTGTTTTTT. It translates to CAISESVRGNNEKLFF. The V call is TRBV10-3, the J call TRBJ1-4; TRBD1 is a possible D gene (6 bases). Trimming shortened V by 0 bases and J by 4 bases, and 12 bases separated the two germline ends. The CDR3 is made up of 16 amino acids. CDR1 is ENHRY and CDR2 is SYGVKD in the germline V gene.

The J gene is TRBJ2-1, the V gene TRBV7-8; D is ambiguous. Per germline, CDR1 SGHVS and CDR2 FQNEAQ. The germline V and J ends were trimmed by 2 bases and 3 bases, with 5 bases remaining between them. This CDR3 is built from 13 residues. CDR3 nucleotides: TGTGCCAGCAGCTTACCTAGCTACAATGAGCAGTTCTTC. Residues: CASSLPSYNEQFF.